The entry below gives a single T cell receptor beta chain sequence along with its context. Its cognate antigen has yet to be identified. No clone much larger than this one lies a single base away; base qualities are absent. These data belong to a study of PD-1 blockade in classical Hodgkin lymphoma (dated by TCRdb to the early 2020s). Context from the whole study: Nivolumab dosing was 3 mg/kg intravenously every 2 weeks, continuing until either disease progression or unacceptable toxicity. A peripheral blood immune signature of response to PD-1 blockade in classical Hodgkin lymphoma was defined using TCR beta sequencing and CyTOF.

The Qiagen DNeasy kit was used to extract genomic DNA both from unsorted PBMCs and from the negatively selected CD4+ and CD8+ fractions. TCR beta CDR3 regions were subjected to amplification by immunoSEQ multiplex PCR with primers that anneal to V and J segments. A synthetic immune receptor repertoire was used to minimize amplification bias, and any residual bias was removed computationally once sequencing was done. As for the authors' bioinformatics: Custom Python scripts were used to quantify repertoire diversity as the Shannon entropy index. Unsorted, CD4+ and CD8+ repertoires were analyzed separately, except in combined analyses where CD4+ and CD8+ sequences were merged in silico. A clone counted as expanded when the clone's frequency after treatment rose at least 2-fold relative to C1D1, and clones undetected at baseline were given a pseudocount of 0.5. Clones with 0 or 1 copy at C1D1 were classified as singleton clones, and clones with 2 or more copies were classified as non-singleton clones. By matching protein sequences in sorted samples from the same patient, clones expanded in unsorted samples were annotated as CD4+, CD8+ or unknown. Wilcoxon tests on paired samples were used to test changes in diversity from C1D1 to C4D1. TCRdb obtained this table from immuneACCESS and retained in-frame rearrangements with V and J assigned. These tables miss some clones; where compared with another copy, unresolved V genes account for less than half of the shortfall, and the remainder is unexplained. That table supplies the V and J calls and clone size; D and trimming were determined from the DNA. The sample data list over 35,000 clones, and about three quarters of these were observed just once. 22% of the sample is taken by the ten largest.

The time point label for this specimen denotes: cycle 2 day 1 (C2D1) of nivolumab. Relapse after autologous stem cell transplantation had occurred in all trial patients, and cohorts A, B and C were distinguished by prior brentuximab vedotin exposure. The trial cohort was composed of approximately 56 patients with relapsed/refractory classical Hodgkin lymphoma, for whom complete response, partial response or progressive disease was recorded as best overall response. In the multi-cohort phase II CheckMate 205 trial, trial patients received single-agent nivolumab. An independent review committee assessed best overall response using the 2007 International Working Group response criteria. Trial PBMCs were collected immediately before nivolumab initiation (C1D1) and during therapy at cycle 2 day 1 and cycle 4 day 1. After peripheral blood was drawn into 8 mL Vacutainer Cell Preparation Tubes, PBMCs were isolated by centrifugation and then cryopreserved.

Study-wide findings and limitations: By C4D1, a significant rise was seen in CD4+ TCR diversity but not in CD8+ TCR diversity (p=0.0027 vs p=0.16), and the rise was most apparent among complete responders (p=0.02). Lower diversity was observed in patients in whom nivolumab was started less than 1 year after ASCT, and these patients were excluded from later analyses so that confounding by immune reconstitution would be avoided. Only a single clinical trial cohort was studied, and what caused the repertoire differences, possibly disease activity or prior therapy, remained undefined. Baseline TCR diversity was reported to be lower in newly diagnosed patients than in healthy donors and to be lower still in relapsed/refractory patients. Among trial patients, those achieving complete response had baseline diversity similar to that of newly diagnosed patients, while diversity was significantly lower in partial responders and progressors.

The receptor was derived from a human donor with classical Hodgkin lymphoma. The specimen comprised peripheral blood mononuclear cells (PBMCs), sampled before the second cycle of nivolumab.

The bases are TGTGCCAGCAGTTTACTCGGTAATCAGCCCCAGCATTTT. It translates to CASSLLGNQPQHF. The V and J genes are TRBV27 and TRBJ1-5; no D gene is confidently identified. V is shortened by 2 bases, J by 4 bases, and the region joining them spans 6 bases. The CDR1 and CDR2 encoded by the germline V gene (reference sequence) are MNHEY and SMNVEV. The CDR3 goes from the cysteine to the phenylalanine over 13 residues. Of all the DNA, just the CDR3 is kept, 39 bases in frame from base 1.